A selection of T cell receptor beta chains follows, all from one sample in a study of cytomegalovirus exposure and HLA in healthy donors. This table comes from immunoSEQ multiplex PCR, and its TCRdb copy is limited to in-frame clones, with some not included. The sample has around 140,000 clones, around 72% seen once. The specimen sequenced was PBMCs. The source is a man aged 50 to 60 in good health and CMV-seropositive. Each CDR3 is given without its conserved first and last residue.

v_gene,j_gene,CDR3aa
TRBV13,TRBJ2-1,ASSLYGLAGGHEQF
TRBV5-4,TRBJ2-2,ASSPNSAGGPYGELF
TRBV5-1,TRBJ2-2,ASSLVQRGVAPGELF
TRBV7-9,TRBJ2-3,SSSWGLAGVRTDTQY
TRBV18,TRBJ1-2,ASSPPGLTGGYGYT
TRBV7-2,TRBJ2-5,ASSRGDGQETQY
TRBV2,TRBJ1-5,ASSESRAENQPQH
TRBV4-2,TRBJ1-2,ASSLEQGQTNYGYT
TRBV5-8,TRBJ2-5,ASSPGTGLQETQY
TRBV15,TRBJ1-1,ATSRDMRVTEAF